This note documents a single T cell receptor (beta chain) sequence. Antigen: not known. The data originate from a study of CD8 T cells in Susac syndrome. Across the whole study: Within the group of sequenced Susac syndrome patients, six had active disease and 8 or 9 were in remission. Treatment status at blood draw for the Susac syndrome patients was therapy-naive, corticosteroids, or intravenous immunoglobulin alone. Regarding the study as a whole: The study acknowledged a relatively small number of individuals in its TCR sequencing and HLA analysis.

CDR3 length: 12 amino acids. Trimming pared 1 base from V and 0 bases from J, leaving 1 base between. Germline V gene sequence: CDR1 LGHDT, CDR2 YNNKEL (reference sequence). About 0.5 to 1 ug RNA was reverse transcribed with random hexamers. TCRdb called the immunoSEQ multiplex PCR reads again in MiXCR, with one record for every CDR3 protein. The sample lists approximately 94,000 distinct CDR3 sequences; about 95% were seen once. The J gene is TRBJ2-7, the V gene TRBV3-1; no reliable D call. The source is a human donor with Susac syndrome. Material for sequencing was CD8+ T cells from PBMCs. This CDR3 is CASSQVSYEQYF. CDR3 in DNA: TGTGCCAGCAGCCAAGTCTCCTACGAGCAGTACTTC.